The 9 T cell receptor beta chains in this list originate from one sample, sequenced in a study of vaccination and CD4 T cells after COVID-19. What these receptors recognize is not known. Treatment defined: approximately nine-day PBMC culture with coronavirus spike peptide pools or control peptides (ViraFEST assay). Researchers used the Oncomine TCR Beta short-read assay to sequence DNA from cultured CD4+ T cells. TCRdb processed the PCR reads anew with MiXCR; each CDR3 protein has one entry. The sample holds about 15,000 distinct CDR3 sequences; more than 45% are singletons and the top ten take about an eighth. Material: CD4+ T cells from blood, cultured in vitro. All receptors come from a human donor who had recovered from COVID-19.

J is TRBJ2-5 and V is TRBV7-2; D might be TRBD2 (6 bases). This CDR3 has 15 amino acids. From germline, CDR1 is SGHTA and CDR2 FQGNSA. V gave up 5 bases and J gave up 7 bases, with 20 bases separating them. CDR3 DNA sequence: TGTGCCAGCAGCCCTGGGCAACTAGCTAGGGTGACCCAGTACTTC. As protein: CASSPGQLARVTQYF. Variable domain in full (rest from reference TRBV7-2 and TRBJ2-5): GAGVSQSPSNKVTEKGKDVELRCDPISGHTALYWYRQSLGQGLEFLIYFQGNSAPDKSGLPSDRFSAERTGGSVSTLTIQRTQQEDSAVYLCASSPGQLARVTQYFGPGTRLLVL.

This clonotype has more than one count but fewer than ten. The rearrangement uses TRBV20-1 and TRBJ2-1; D is tentatively TRBD1 or TRBD2 (5 bases each). Germline-derived CDR1 and CDR2 are DFQATT and SNEGSKA (reference sequence). The V end was cut by 7 bases, the J end by 5 bases, with 18 bases between. This CDR3 is 14 amino acids long. CDR3 coding DNA: TGCAGTGTTCAGAACCCCGGGACCCACAATGAGCAGTTCTTC. Translation: CSVQNPGTHNEQFF.

This sequence joins TRBV20-1 and TRBJ2-5; D is unresolved. With 6 bases removed from V and 2 bases from J, the gap between germline ends came to 16 bases. The germline V gene has CDR1 DFQATT and CDR2 SNEGSKA (reference sequence). This CDR3 spans 14 amino acids. This CDR3 is CSATPPRLQETQYF. In DNA form, the CDR3 reads TGCAGTGCCACCCCCCCGAGGCTTCAAGAGACCCAGTACTTC.

The genes are TRBV7-2 and TRBJ2-5, with TRBD2 matching 10 bases. J lost 5 bases, V lost 1 base, and 4 bases had no gene match. Germline assignment: CDR1 SGHTA and CDR2 FQGNSA. This CDR3 has 15 residues. For the CDR3, the DNA is TGTGCCAGCAGCTTAGGTCCTAGCGGGGGTGAGACCCAGTACTTC. Protein: CASSLGPSGGETQYF.

This clonotype showed up just a few times. The chain combines TRBV11-1 with TRBJ2-5; tentative D call: TRBD1 (5 bases). CDR1 and CDR2 (germline): SGHAT, FQDESV (reference sequence). Trimming stripped 6 bases from V and 2 bases from J, with 7 bases between. The CDR3 extends over 12 amino acids. CDR3 residues: CASSPGQETQYF. In nucleotides, the CDR3 is TGTGCCAGCAGTCCAGGGCAAGAGACCCAGTACTTC. The complete variable domain, with remaining parts taken from reference TRBV11-1 and TRBJ2-5, reads EAEVAQSPRYKITEKSQAVAFWCDPISGHATLYWYRQILGQGPELLVQFQDESVVDDSQLPKDRFSAERLKGVDSTLKIQPAELGDSAMYLCASSPGQETQYFGPGTRLLVL.

The rearrangement links TRBV27 to TRBJ2-7; TRBD1 matches 7 bases. The ends lost 5 bases at V and 6 bases at J; junction bases unmatched: 16. The CDR3 is made up of 16 amino acids. Germline CDR1 and CDR2: MNHEY and SMNVEV (reference sequence). The CDR3 bases are TGTGCCAGCAGTCCGGACAGGAACCCTTCCCCAAGCGAGCAGTACTTC. It specifies CASSPDRNPSPSEQYF.

V gene TRBV5-1 combines with J gene TRBJ1-5, with no clear D. From germline, CDR1 is SGHRS and CDR2 YFSETQ. The CDR3 contains 13 residues. V gave up 0 bases and J gave up 8 bases, with 9 bases separating them. The CDR3 loop reads CASSLGLGEPQHF. Here the CDR3 DNA reads TGCGCCAGCAGCTTGGGGCTTGGGGAGCCCCAGCATTTT.

The chain combines TRBV6-2 or TRBV6-3 with TRBJ1-5, with D uncertain. Trimming shortened V by 5 bases and J by 4 bases, and 12 bases separated the two germline ends. Germline-derived CDR1 and CDR2 are MNHEY and SVGEGT. This CDR3 is 14 amino acids long. The DNA for the CDR3 is TGTGCCAGCAGTGCGTGGCAGGCAAATCAGCCCCAGCATTTT. It translates to CASSAWQANQPQHF.

This clonotype was counted between two and nine times. The rearrangement links TRBV7-8 to TRBJ2-1; 12 nucleotides line up with TRBD2. Losses at the gene ends were 5 bases for V and 2 bases for J; bases not matched to a gene: 19. Germline values: CDR1 SGHVS, CDR2 FQNEAQ. The CDR3 runs to 21 residues. This CDR3 is CASSRGSVASGGARAYNEQFF. The CDR3 DNA reads TGTGCCAGCAGCCGTGGATCGGTGGCTAGCGGGGGGGCGAGGGCCTACAATGAGCAGTTCTTC.